A single sample is the source of the 21 T cell receptor beta chains below, sequenced in a study of T cells after posttransplantation cyclophosphamide. Data came from immunoSEQ multiplex PCR; TCRdb stores just in-frame clones and leaves some out. Captured here are some 5,500 clones, none seen once; the top ten comprise less than 30%. Treatment was busulfan-fludarabine conditioning, a marrow graft, and cyclophosphamide on days +3 and +4. The sample was PBMCs, taken after allogeneic stem cell transplant with posttransplant cyclophosphamide. Receptors were obtained from a male patient over 55 who received an allogeneic stem cell transplant from a related donor, was CMV-positive, and had no GVHD. Some T cells may have originated in the graft donor.

This clone was detected a few times. The rearrangement uses TRBV19 and TRBJ1-6, with D possibly being TRBD1 (5 bases). Germline CDR1 reads LNHDA; CDR2 reads SQIVND (reference sequence). The V end lost 6 bases, the J end lost 6 bases, and 12 bases lay between the germline ends. There are 14 residues in the CDR3. As DNA, the CDR3 is TGTGCCAGTAGAAGAGGCAGGGCTAATTCACCCCTCCACTTT. This sequence encodes CASRRGRANSPLHF.

By share, this clone counts as medium-sized. The V gene is TRBV7-9, the J gene TRBJ2-7, with TRBD2 matching 8 bases. CDR3 size: 13 residues. Germline lookup yields CDR1 SEHNR and CDR2 FQNEAQ (reference sequence). V trimming: 3 bases; J trimming: 3 bases; junction bases outside the gene matches: 1. In DNA, the CDR3 is TGTGCCAGCAGCTTTCTAGCGGGCTACGAGCAGTACTTC. It specifies CASSFLAGYEQYF.

This clone has only a few counts. The V and J genes are TRBV30 and TRBJ2-7, with 8 nucleotides matching TRBD1. The CDR3 is 13 amino acids. CDR1 is GTSNPN and CDR2 is SVGIG in the germline V gene (reference sequence). Unmatched junction bases numbered 6, after V lost 2 bases and J lost 6 bases. CDR3 region: CAWSWTGTGEQYF. The DNA of the CDR3 is TGTGCCTGGAGTTGGACAGGGACGGGCGAGCAGTACTTC.

This clone was found many times. The rearrangement joins TRBV28 to TRBJ1-1; 7 bases match TRBD1. Germline V lookup: CDR1 MDHEN, CDR2 SYDVKM. The CDR3 spans 14 residues. The J segment lost 8 bases and the V segment lost 6 bases, leaving 12 bases of the junction unmatched. CDR3 in amino acids: CASRRLQQGKEAFF. Written as DNA, the CDR3 is TGTGCCAGCAGACGGCTACAACAGGGGAAGGAAGCTTTCTTT.

This clone was detected a few times. The V gene is TRBV7-3, the J gene TRBJ2-3; 11 bases line up with TRBD2. CDR3 length equals 18 residues. The V and J ends lost 0 bases and 4 bases, in that order; junction bases with no gene match: 9. CDR1 and CDR2 from the germline V gene are SGHTA and FQGTGA. DNA of the CDR3: TGTGCCAGCAGCTTAACCTCAACCGGGACTAGCGGATCAGATACGCAGTATTTT. Translating gives CASSLTSTGTSGSDTQYF.

The CDR3 DNA sequence: TGTGCCAGCAGCTTGGTTTTCGGCGGCGAGCAGTACTTC. Protein: CASSLVFGGEQYF. J is TRBJ2-7 and V is TRBV5-6; no reliable D call. This CDR3 region has 13 residues. V was pared by 0 bases and J by 6 bases, with 10 bases between. Germline CDR1 reads SGHDT; CDR2 reads YYEEEE.

Ten or more counts support this clone. The rearrangement uses TRBV27 and TRBJ1-4; 10 positions match TRBD1. The germline CDR1 and CDR2 sequences are MNHEY and SMNVEV (reference sequence). The length of the CDR3 is 15 residues. With 6 bases clipped from V and 10 bases from J, the junction kept 11 bases outside the gene matches. The CDR3: CASRGSGTGVGKLFF. CDR3 coding DNA: TGTGCCAGCAGGGGCTCCGGGACAGGGGTGGGAAAACTGTTTTTT.

The table lists this clone with many counts. DNA for the CDR3: TGTGCCAGCAGCTTGGTAGGACAGTACTACGAGCAGTACTTC. Residues: CASSLVGQYYEQYF. The V and J genes are TRBV5-5 and TRBJ2-7; perhaps TRBD1 as D (6 bases). The V end lost 0 bases, the J end lost 3 bases, and 10 bases lay between the germline ends. This CDR3 contains 14 residues. In germline, CDR1 is SGHKS, CDR2 YYEKEE (reference sequence).

This clone was observed a few times. The chain carries TRBV28 and TRBJ1-1; TRBD1 matches 7 bases. The CDR3 totals 15 residues. CDR1 and CDR2 from the germline V gene are MDHEN and SYDVKM. The ends lost 4 bases at V and 1 base at J; junction bases unmatched: 6. The CDR3 sequence: CASSSWGQTNTEAFF. The CDR3 DNA follows: TGTGCCAGCAGTTCTTGGGGACAGACGAACACTGAAGCTTTCTTT.

In this sample, this clone turned up many times. This chain links TRBV6-6 with TRBJ1-4, with 9 bases identical to TRBD1. The V gene's germline CDR1 is MNHNY and CDR2 SVGAGI (reference sequence). V shed 4 bases and J 8 bases; nucleotides not matched to a gene: 11. This CDR3 is built from 16 residues. The CDR3 DNA sequence: TGTGCCAGCAGTTCCTCTATAGACAGGGGGGCGGAAAAACTGTTTTTT. It encodes CASSSSIDRGAEKLFF.

This clone came up many times. V is TRBV11-2 and J is TRBJ2-7, with TRBD1 matching 7 bases. V shed 5 bases and J 6 bases; nucleotides not matched to a gene: 10. Germline-derived CDR1 and CDR2 are SGHAT and FQNNGV. This CDR3 has 14 residues. Here the CDR3 DNA reads TGTGCCAGCAGCACCCCGGGACAGCTGGTCGAGCAGTACTTC. This translates into CASSTPGQLVEQYF.

This clone has ten or more counts. Its ends do not fully match the called genes, so a read error is possible. The V gene is TRBV7-7, the J gene TRBJ2-7, with 7 bases that match TRBD1. This CDR3 region has 13 residues. Germline lookup yields CDR1 SSHAT and CDR2 FNYEAQ (reference sequence). CDR3 amino acids: CASSRDSSYEQYF. CDR3 nucleotides: TGTGCTAGCAGCAGGGACAGCTCCTACGAGCAGTACTTC.

This clone was seen repeatedly, ten times or more. The CDR3 sequence: CASRADRDQPQHF. The DNA for the CDR3 is TGTGCCAGCAGGGCTGACAGGGATCAGCCCCAGCATTTT. This chain links TRBV2 with TRBJ1-5; 7 bases agree with TRBD1. The germline V gene has CDR1 SNHLY and CDR2 FYNNEI. Trimming took 6 bases from V and 5 from J; bases not matched to a gene: 4. This CDR3 has 13 residues.

Here the CDR3 reads CASRPGLFSYEQYF. CDR3 DNA sequence: TGTGCCAGCAGACCGGGACTCTTCTCCTACGAGCAGTACTTC. The chain joins TRBV28 to TRBJ2-7; D perhaps matches TRBD2 (6 bases). Germline V CDR1 and CDR2: MDHEN, SYDVKM. The CDR3 runs 14 residues. The V and J ends lost 6 bases and 0 bases respectively, with 12 bases between them.

The V and J genes are TRBV4-2 and TRBJ2-1, with TRBD2 identical over 8 bases. Looked up from germline, CDR1 is LGHNA and CDR2 is YNFKEQ. V trimming: 3 bases; J trimming: 4 bases; junction bases outside the gene matches: 11. This CDR3 region has 17 residues. The CDR3 sequence is CASSQTYSGDPYNEQFF. The DNA of the CDR3 is TGTGCCAGCAGCCAGACCTATAGCGGGGACCCTTACAATGAGCAGTTCTTC.

This clone came up many times. The chain recombines TRBV2 with TRBJ2-1; D possibly corresponds to TRBD1 (5 bases). Germline CDR1 SNHLY, CDR2 FYNNEI. The CDR3 runs 15 residues. V lost 6 bases, J lost 0 bases, and 12 bases lay in between. CDR3 sequence: CASRAGYSSYNEQFF. CDR3 coding DNA: TGTGCCAGCAGGGCAGGGTATAGCTCCTACAATGAGCAGTTCTTC.

This clone was found many times. The CDR3 loop is CASSEAANSNQPQHF. In DNA, the CDR3 is TGTGCCAGCAGTGAAGCAGCTAATAGCAATCAGCCCCAGCATTTT. The chain couples TRBV6-1 to TRBJ1-5; D is unresolved. The germline V and J ends were trimmed by 0 bases and 0 bases, with 6 bases remaining between them. The CDR3 runs 15 residues. Germline loops: CDR1 MNHNS, CDR2 SASEGT.

This clone occurred many times. The rearrangement joins TRBV6-5 to TRBJ1-2, with 11 bases that match TRBD1. The CDR3 runs to 14 residues. V was pared by 6 bases and J by 8 bases, with 8 bases of the junction left unmatched. Per the germline V gene, CDR1 is MNHEY and CDR2 is SVGAGI. CDR3 protein: CASRSRTGGWGYTF. CDR3 nucleotide sequence: TGTGCCAGCAGGTCCCGGACAGGGGGCTGGGGCTACACCTTC.

This clone occurred many times. The genes are TRBV29-1 and TRBJ2-5, with 10 nucleotides matching TRBD2. Losses at the gene ends were 3 bases for V and 5 bases for J; bases not matched to a gene: 6. In germline, CDR1 is SQVTM, CDR2 ANQGSEA. The CDR3 runs 14 residues. CDR3 bases: TGCAGCGTTGAGCCCCTAGCGGGGGTGGAGACCCAGTACTTC. It translates to CSVEPLAGVETQYF.

This clone was observed many times. Other DNA sequences within the sample encode an identical CDR3. This chain joins TRBV30 and TRBJ2-2; a weak D match, TRBD2 (6 bases). The length of the CDR3 is 14 residues. CDR1 and CDR2 (germline): GTSNPN, SVGIG (reference sequence). Deletions cut 1 base from V and 1 base from J, with 7 bases between. CDR3 sequence reads: CAWSARGNTGELFF. The DNA for the CDR3 is TGTGCCTGGAGTGCGCGGGGGAACACCGGGGAGCTGTTTTTT.

This clone was seen more than once but under ten times. V usage is TRBV19 and J usage is TRBJ1-1; D might be TRBD1 (5 bases). Germline loops: CDR1 LNHDA, CDR2 SQIVND (reference sequence). This CDR3 has 14 residues. The V end was cut by 6 bases, the J end by 1 base, with 12 bases between. This CDR3 reads CASSPGLWNTEAFF. Written as DNA, the CDR3 is TGTGCCAGTAGCCCGGGACTCTGGAACACTGAAGCTTTCTTT.